The sequence of this T cell receptor (beta chain) was determined in a study of blood T cell repertoires in COVID-19. In the original analysis: For nucleated cells, counts were estimated from reference gene primer amplification. Sequenced by immunoSEQ multiplex PCR; TCRdb stores in-frame clones only, minus some. V and J calls and clone size are copied from that table; D and trimming were computed from the DNA. The sample records roughly 160,000 clones, 70% to 90% being singletons. The source of this sequence is a woman aged 45-65 years with COVID-19, enrolled during active disease. Sequencing was performed on peripheral blood.

The CDR3 coding sequence is TGTGCCAGCAGCTCCCCCCCGGGGGGGGGTCGAACAGATACGCAGTATTTT. This gives the protein CASSSPPGGGRTDTQYF. This chain joins TRBV11-3 and TRBJ2-3, with 8 nucleotides matching TRBD2. With V trimmed by 4 bases and J by 3 bases, 12 bases remained unmatched. Germline V gives CDR1 SGHNT, CDR2 YENEEA. The CDR3 sequence is 17 residues long.